The text below deals with one T cell receptor (beta chain). Its matching antigen is unknown. The source of the sample is a study of T cell responses to AZD1222 COVID-19 vaccine. Broader study findings: Repertoire sampling occurred only after the peak T cell response. The CD4 TCRs associated with vaccination extended across spike and predominated at 160-218 and 743-854. Baseline serostatus was positive in only six AZD1222 recipients. The donor cohort was predominantly white British with a female majority, and clonal diversity may have been underestimated.

TCRdb keeps only in-frame clones here, not all; method: immunoSEQ multiplex PCR. The table shows approximately 100,000 clones, with 89% occurring only once. CDR1 is MNHEY and CDR2 is SVGAGI in the germline V gene. CDR3 length: 14 residues. V trimming: 6 bases; J trimming: 2 bases; junction bases outside the gene matches: 6. This receptor was identified in an adult in good health. This chain joins TRBV6-5 and TRBJ1-2, with TRBD1 identical over 7 bases. Source: peripheral blood, taken on day 0 of MenACWY control vaccination. The CDR3 DNA reads TGTGCCAGCAGGGCGACGACAGGGAACTATGGCTACACCTTC. It yields the protein CASRATTGNYGYTF.